The entry below gives a single T cell receptor beta chain sequence along with its context. This record comes from a study of cytomegalovirus exposure and HLA in healthy donors. PCR employed 60 Vbeta and 13 Jbeta primers. Sequencing used immunoSEQ multiplex PCR; TCRdb keeps in-frame clones, though not all of them. There are 200,000 to 250,000 clones in the sample; more than 65% occur only once, and 1.7% lies in the top ten. Germline CDR1 LNHDA, CDR2 SQIVND (reference sequence). The CDR3 contains 13 residues. V was pared by 5 bases and J by 4 bases, with 11 bases between. Sequencing input: PBMCs. This clonotype was sampled from a man aged 50 to 60 in good health and CMV-seronegative. V is TRBV19 and J is TRBJ1-2; weak D call: TRBD1 (6 bases). CDR3 in amino acids: CASSVGQTYGYTF. The CDR3 DNA reads as TGTGCCAGTAGTGTTGGACAGACCTATGGCTACACCTTC.